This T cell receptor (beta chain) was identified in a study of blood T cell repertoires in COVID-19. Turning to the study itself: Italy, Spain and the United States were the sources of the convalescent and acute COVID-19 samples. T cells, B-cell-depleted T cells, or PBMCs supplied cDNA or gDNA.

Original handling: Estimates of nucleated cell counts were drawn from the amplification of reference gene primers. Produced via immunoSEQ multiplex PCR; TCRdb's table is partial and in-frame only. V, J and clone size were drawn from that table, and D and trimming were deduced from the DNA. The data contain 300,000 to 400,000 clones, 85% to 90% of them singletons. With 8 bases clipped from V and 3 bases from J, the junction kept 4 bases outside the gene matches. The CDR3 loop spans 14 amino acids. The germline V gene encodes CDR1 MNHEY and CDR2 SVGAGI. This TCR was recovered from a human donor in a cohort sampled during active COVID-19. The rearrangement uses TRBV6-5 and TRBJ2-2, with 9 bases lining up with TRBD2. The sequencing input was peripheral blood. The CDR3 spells CASGGRGDTGELFF. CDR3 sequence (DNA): TGTGCCAGCGGCGGGAGGGGAGACACCGGGGAGCTGTTTTTT.